Listed below are T cell receptor beta chains from one sample, sequenced in a study of vaccination and CD4 T cells after COVID-19. In TCRdb, the PCR reads were re-called with MiXCR into one record per CDR3 protein. The sample consists of around 12,000 distinct CDR3 sequences, about two fifths of them appearing once. What these receptors recognize is not known. Sequenced: CD4+ T cells from blood, cultured in vitro. The receptors stem from a human donor who had recovered from COVID-19. Both conserved end residues are part of each CDR3. The D gene is left open where the match is weak. Clone size, where shown, is once, few, many, or a class for clones that have expanded.

cdr3_aa,cdr3_nt,j_call,d_call,v_call,clone_size
CASSIDGNAGNTIYF,TGTGCCAGTAGTATTGACGGGAACGCTGGAAACACCATATATTTT,TRBJ1-3,NA,TRBV19,NA
CASSPQQGTNQPQHF,TGTGCCAGTAGTCCACAACAGGGTACCAATCAGCCCCAGCATTTT,TRBJ1-5,NA,TRBV19,large
CASSLAGDYGYTF,TGCGCCAGCAGCTTGGCGGGGGACTATGGCTACACCTTC,TRBJ1-2,NA,TRBV5-1,NA
CASSALQGTSQPQHF,TGTGCCAGCAGTGCTTTACAGGGGACGAGTCAGCCCCAGCATTTT,TRBJ1-5,TRBD1,TRBV2,NA
CASSEQTRSFGGELFF,TGTGCCAGCAGTGAGCAGACTAGAAGTTTCGGCGGGGAGCTGTTTTTT,TRBJ2-2,NA,TRBV6-4,few
CASSWAGDSPLHF,TGCGCCAGCAGCTGGGCCGGGGATTCACCCCTCCACTTT,TRBJ1-6,NA,TRBV5-1,few
CASSLGPSWEREKGEQFF,TGTGCCAGCAGTCTTGGCCCTTCCTGGGAGCGGGAGAAAGGTGAGCAGTTCTTC,TRBJ2-1,TRBD2,TRBV27,once
CASSYGRDRGSHQGDTEAFF,TGTGCCAGCAGTTATGGCCGCGACAGGGGGTCGCACCAGGGGGACACTGAAGCTTTCTTT,TRBJ1-1,TRBD1,TRBV6-2/TRBV6-3,NA
CASSRQQPSNYGYTF,TGTGCCAGCAGCAGACAGCAACCCTCTAACTATGGCTACACCTTC,TRBJ1-2,NA,TRBV7-9,once
CASSLGTGLYGYTF,TGTGCCAGCAGCTTAGGGACAGGGTTGTATGGCTACACCTTC,TRBJ1-2,TRBD1,TRBV7-9,NA
CASSVGQVDEQYF,TGTGCCAGCAGCGTAGGGCAGGTCGACGAGCAGTACTTC,TRBJ2-7,NA,TRBV9,few
CAWSPRFGTGSYEQYF,TGTGCCTGGAGCCCAAGGTTCGGGACAGGCTCCTACGAGCAGTACTTC,TRBJ2-7,TRBD1,TRBV30,few
CASSLSVGGSPLHF,TGCGCCAGCAGCTTAAGTGTGGGGGGGTCACCCCTCCACTTT,TRBJ1-6,NA,TRBV5-1,few
CASSRGPQETQYF,TGTGCCAGCAGCCGGGGTCCACAAGAGACCCAGTACTTC,TRBJ2-5,NA,TRBV2,few
CASSLLQGQDGYTF,TGTGCCAGTAGCCTCCTACAGGGACAAGATGGCTACACCTTC,TRBJ1-2,NA,TRBV19,once
CSAQGVDSNQPQHF,TGCAGTGCCCAGGGGGTGGATAGCAATCAGCCCCAGCATTTT,TRBJ1-5,TRBD1,TRBV20-1,few
CASSPVGFLISYTF,TGTGCCAGTAGTCCAGTAGGGTTCCTTATTAGCTACACCTTC,TRBJ1-2,NA,TRBV19,NA
CASSLTYGDGYTF,TGTGCCAGCAGCTTAACATACGGCGATGGCTACACCTTC,TRBJ1-2,NA,TRBV11-2,NA
CSAGAYTEAFF,TGCAGTGCTGGGGCCTACACTGAAGCTTTCTTT,TRBJ1-1,NA,TRBV20-1,NA
CSASPDRVRETQYF,TGCAGCGCCTCGCCGGACAGGGTTAGAGAGACCCAGTACTTC,TRBJ2-5,TRBD1,TRBV29-1,NA
CASSQGTWGNIQYF,TGCGCCAGCAGCCAGGGGACATGGGGGAACATTCAGTACTTC,TRBJ2-4,NA,TRBV4-1,NA
CASSPGPYEQYF,TGTGCCAGCAGCCCCGGCCCCTACGAGCAGTACTTC,TRBJ2-7,NA,TRBV2,NA
CASSSRGDEQFF,TGTGCCAGCAGTTCCAGGGGAGATGAGCAGTTCTTC,TRBJ2-1,NA,TRBV12-3/TRBV12-4,NA
CASRPDYQETQYF,TGTGCCAGCAGGCCAGACTACCAAGAGACCCAGTACTTC,TRBJ2-5,NA,TRBV27,few
CASSQGVSGQETQYF,TGTGCCAGCAGCCAAGGGGTTTCGGGACAAGAGACCCAGTACTTC,TRBJ2-5,NA,TRBV3-1,NA
CASAWTGGPEAFF,TGTGCCAGCGCGTGGACAGGGGGACCTGAAGCTTTCTTT,TRBJ1-1,TRBD1,TRBV19,few
CSAPGQDYGYTF,TGCAGTGCTCCGGGACAGGACTATGGCTACACCTTC,TRBJ1-2,TRBD1,TRBV20-1,NA
CASSYSQRVDTQYF,TGTGCCAGCAGTTACTCGCAGAGGGTAGATACGCAGTATTTT,TRBJ2-3,NA,TRBV6-5,NA
CASSVGLAGVGNEQFF,TGTGCCAGCAGCGTGGGACTAGCGGGAGTAGGCAATGAGCAGTTCTTC,TRBJ2-1,TRBD2,TRBV7-2,NA
CASTQTLGSYNEQFF,TGTGCCAGCACCCAAACTCTCGGCTCCTACAATGAGCAGTTCTTC,TRBJ2-1,NA,TRBV3-1,NA
CSAGRDRGHEQYF,TGCAGTGCTGGCCGGGACAGGGGCCACGAGCAGTACTTC,TRBJ2-7,TRBD1,TRBV20-1,NA
CSARDKRGASNTGELFF,TGCAGTGCTAGAGATAAGCGGGGGGCGTCGAACACCGGGGAGCTGTTTTTT,TRBJ2-2,TRBD2,TRBV20-1,few
CASSRTTGYGYTF,TGTGCCAGCAGCCGGACTACAGGGTATGGCTACACCTTC,TRBJ1-2,NA,TRBV14,NA
CASRPGQGGGQPQHF,TGTGCCAGCAGACCCGGACAGGGGGGTGGTCAGCCCCAGCATTTT,TRBJ1-5,TRBD1,TRBV2,NA
CASSPPGEGSYNSPLHF,TGTGCCAGCTCACCACCGGGGGAAGGCTCCTATAATTCACCCCTCCACTTT,TRBJ1-6,NA,TRBV18,few
CAIRLGVYGYTF,TGTGCCATCAGGCTCGGGGTCTATGGCTACACCTTC,TRBJ1-2,NA,TRBV10-3,NA
CSARDGSQETQYF,TGCAGTGCTAGAGATGGCTCCCAAGAGACCCAGTACTTC,TRBJ2-5,NA,TRBV20-1,NA
CASSKGDGYTF,TGTGCCAGCAGTAAGGGGGATGGCTACACCTTC,TRBJ1-2,NA,TRBV7-9,NA
CSGTRDLTDTQYF,TGCAGCGGGACTAGGGATCTCACAGATACGCAGTATTTT,TRBJ2-3,TRBD2,TRBV29-1,once
CSARESNQPQHF,TGCAGTGCTAGAGAGTCGAATCAGCCCCAGCATTTT,TRBJ1-5,NA,TRBV20-1,NA
CASTDRDTGELFF,TGTGCCAGCACGGACAGGGACACCGGGGAGCTGTTTTTT,TRBJ2-2,TRBD1,TRBV18,few
CASSSNRDGEQYF,TGTGCCAGCAGTTCCAACAGGGACGGCGAGCAGTACTTC,TRBJ2-7,NA,TRBV6-2/TRBV6-3,NA
CASSTGTAFRGYTF,TGTGCCAGCAGCACCGGGACAGCCTTTCGGGGCTACACCTTC,TRBJ1-2,TRBD1,TRBV6-1,NA
CASSLVPGVSGYNEQFF,TGTGCCAGCAGCTTAGTACCCGGGGTTTCGGGCTACAATGAGCAGTTCTTC,TRBJ2-1,NA,TRBV7-9,few
CASSRAGHRSGGYTF,TGTGCCAGTAGTAGGGCGGGACACCGGTCCGGGGGCTACACCTTC,TRBJ1-2,NA,TRBV19,few
CAIRGGRTGELFF,TGTGCCATCAGGGGGGGCCGGACCGGGGAGCTGTTTTTT,TRBJ2-2,NA,TRBV10-3,NA
CASSRRAPSTDTQYF,TGTGCCAGCAGTCGTAGAGCGCCTAGCACAGATACGCAGTATTTT,TRBJ2-3,NA,TRBV27,NA
CATSVRQGGGETQYF,TGTGCCACCAGTGTTCGACAGGGCGGAGGAGAGACCCAGTACTTC,TRBJ2-5,TRBD1,TRBV24-1,NA
CASSWLPDGDSGNTIYF,TGCGCCAGCAGTTGGTTACCGGACGGGGACTCTGGAAACACCATATATTTT,TRBJ1-3,NA,TRBV4-1,NA
CASSGSGHTEAFF,TGTGCCAGCAGCGGATCAGGTCACACTGAAGCTTTCTTT,TRBJ1-1,NA,TRBV9,NA
CASSVGSFQETQYF,TGTGCCAGCAGCGTAGGGAGTTTCCAAGAGACCCAGTACTTC,TRBJ2-5,NA,TRBV9,few
CASSRDRRIYGYTF,TGTGCCAGCAGTAGGGACAGGCGAATCTATGGCTACACCTTC,TRBJ1-2,TRBD1,TRBV6-1,once
CAGTGTGGAGTAEKLFF,TGTGCCGGAACCGGGACAGGGGGCGCAGGAACGGCTGAAAAACTGTTTTTT,TRBJ1-4,TRBD1,TRBV7-9,few
CAWSNGLAGVETQYF,TGTGCCTGGAGCAACGGACTAGCGGGAGTGGAGACCCAGTACTTC,TRBJ2-5,TRBD2,TRBV30,NA
CASSRTSGAASTDTQYF,TGCGCCAGCAGCAGGACTAGCGGGGCAGCTAGCACAGATACGCAGTATTTT,TRBJ2-3,TRBD2,TRBV5-1,NA
CASSLAGVETEAFF,TGTGCCAGCAGCTTGGCCGGGGTCGAAACTGAAGCTTTCTTT,TRBJ1-1,NA,TRBV5-8,few
CASSPNGGETLHF,TGTGCCAGCAGCCCGAACGGGGGCGAAACCCTCCACTTT,TRBJ1-6,NA,TRBV7-6,once
CASSASGGTDTQYF,TGTGCCAGCAGCGCTAGCGGTGGCACAGATACGCAGTATTTT,TRBJ2-3,TRBD2,TRBV11-3,few